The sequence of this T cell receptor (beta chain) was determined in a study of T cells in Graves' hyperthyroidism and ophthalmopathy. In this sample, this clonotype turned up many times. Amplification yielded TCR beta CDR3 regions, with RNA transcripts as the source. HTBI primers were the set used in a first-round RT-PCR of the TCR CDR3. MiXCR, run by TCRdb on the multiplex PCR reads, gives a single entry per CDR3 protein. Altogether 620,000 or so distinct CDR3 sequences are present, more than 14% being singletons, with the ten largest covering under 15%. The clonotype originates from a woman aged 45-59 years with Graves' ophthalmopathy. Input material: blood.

This chain's CDR3 is CASRDRGGEQYF. The CDR3 bases are TGTGCCAGCAGGGACAGGGGAGGCGAGCAGTACTTC. The J gene is TRBJ2-7, the V gene TRBV28; 9 bases line up with TRBD1. This CDR3 region has 12 residues. J was trimmed by 6 bases and V by 6 bases; bases with no gene match: 3. The germline V gene encodes CDR1 MDHEN and CDR2 SYDVKM.